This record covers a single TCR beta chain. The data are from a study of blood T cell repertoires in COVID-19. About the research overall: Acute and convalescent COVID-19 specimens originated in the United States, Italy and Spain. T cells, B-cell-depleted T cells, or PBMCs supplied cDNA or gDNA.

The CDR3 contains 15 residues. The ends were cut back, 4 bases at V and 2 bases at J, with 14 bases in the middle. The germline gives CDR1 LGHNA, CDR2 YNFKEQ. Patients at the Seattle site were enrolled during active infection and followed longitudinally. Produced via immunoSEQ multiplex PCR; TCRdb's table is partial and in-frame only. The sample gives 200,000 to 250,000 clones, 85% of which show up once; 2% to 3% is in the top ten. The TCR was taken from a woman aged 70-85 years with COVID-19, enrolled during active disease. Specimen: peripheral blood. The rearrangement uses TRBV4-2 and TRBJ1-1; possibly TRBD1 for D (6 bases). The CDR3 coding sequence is TGTGCCAGCAGCCCCCCCCAGGGGATAAACACTGAAGCTTTCTTT. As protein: CASSPPQGINTEAFF.